These T cell receptor beta chains were read from a single sample in a study of OX40 agonist ivuxolimab in advanced cancers. Using immunoSEQ multiplex PCR, the repertoire was profiled, and TCRdb retains in-frame clones only, with some absent. The table has tens of thousands of clones, more than 85% seen once. This material consisted of CD4+ or CD8+ T cells sorted from blood, taken in a trial of the OX40 agonist ivuxolimab. These receptor sequences come from an adult with an advanced solid tumor such as melanoma, head and neck, liver or kidney cancer. The CDR3 runs from the conserved cysteine through the conserved F or W. D genes are given only for firm matches. Size is omitted from some rows. Given values are once, few, many or a class for expanded clones.

clone_size j_call d_call v_call cdr3_aa cdr3_nt
- TRBJ1-2 TRBD1 TRBV28 CASRETGGGGYTF TGTGCCAGCAGGGAAACAGGGGGAGGGGGCTACACCTTC
- TRBJ1-5 - TRBV19 CASSIGEGLSNQPQHF TGTGCCAGTAGTATTGGAGAGGGGTTAAGCAATCAGCCCCAGCATTTT
- TRBJ2-1 TRBD1 TRBV16 CASSQTRTGGEQFF TGTGCCAGCAGCCAAACCCGAACAGGGGGAGAGCAGTTCTTC
- TRBJ2-3 TRBD2 TRBV5-4 CASRAGTSGKDTQYF TGTGCCAGCAGGGCCGGGACTAGCGGAAAAGATACGCAGTATTTT
- TRBJ2-7 - TRBV18 CASSLAGAEVSYEQYF TGTGCCAGCTCCCTAGCCGGGGCGGAGGTCTCCTACGAGCAGTACTTC
- TRBJ1-5 - TRBV5-6 CASSLGSNQPQHF TGTGCCAGCAGCTTGGGCAGCAATCAGCCCCAGCATTTT
- TRBJ1-1 - TRBV27 CASSLSLQTVAFF TGTGCCAGCAGTTTATCTCTCCAAACGGTGGCTTTCTTT
- TRBJ2-2 - TRBV5-1 CASSATPEGHTGELFF TGCGCCAGCAGCGCAACCCCGGAGGGCCATACCGGGGAGCTGTTTTTT
- TRBJ2-7 - TRBV7-2 CASSSRGLQVYEQYF TGTGCCAGCAGCAGTAGGGGCTTGCAAGTCTACGAGCAGTACTTC
- TRBJ1-5 TRBD1 TRBV19 CASTGGGQPQHF TGTGCCAGTACAGGGGGCGGTCAGCCCCAGCATTTT
- TRBJ1-4 - TRBV7-2 CASTLYGDRFEKLFF TGTGCCAGCACCTTGTATGGGGACCGCTTTGAAAAACTGTTTTTT
- TRBJ1-2 TRBD1 TRBV5-1 CASSSGGQGSYGYTF TGCGCCAGCAGCTCTGGGGGACAGGGGAGCTATGGCTACACCTTC
- TRBJ2-5 TRBD1 TRBV15 CATSREIRGLGQETQYF TGTGCCACCAGCAGAGAAATCAGGGGGCTAGGGCAAGAGACCCAGTACTTC
- TRBJ1-5 - TRBV10-1 CASLPEGLGNQPQHF TGCGCCAGCCTCCCAGAGGGACTCGGCAATCAGCCCCAGCATTTT
once TRBJ1-4 - TRBV19 CASSSLNEKLFF TGTGCCAGTAGTTCGCTTAATGAAAAACTGTTTTTT
- TRBJ2-1 TRBD1 TRBV4-2 CASSQGSAGQGHNEQFF TGTGCCAGCAGCCAAGGTTCTGCGGGACAGGGACACAATGAGCAGTTCTTC
few TRBJ1-2 - TRBV7-9 CASSPLTGSYGYTF TGTGCCAGCAGCCCTCTAACAGGGTCCTATGGCTACACCTTC
- TRBJ1-5 - TRBV5-6 CASSHLGNQPQHF TGTGCCAGCAGCCACTTGGGCAATCAGCCCCAGCATTTT